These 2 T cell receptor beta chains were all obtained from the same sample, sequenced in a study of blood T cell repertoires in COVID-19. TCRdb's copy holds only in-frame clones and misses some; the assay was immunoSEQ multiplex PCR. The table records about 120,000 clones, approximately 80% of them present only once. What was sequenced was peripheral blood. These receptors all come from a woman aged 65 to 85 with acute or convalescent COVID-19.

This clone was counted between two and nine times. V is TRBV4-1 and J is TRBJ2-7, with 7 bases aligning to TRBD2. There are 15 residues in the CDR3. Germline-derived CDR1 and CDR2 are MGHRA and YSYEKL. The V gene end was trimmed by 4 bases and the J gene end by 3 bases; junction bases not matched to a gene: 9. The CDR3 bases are TGCGCCAGCAGCCCTGGTTACGCGGGAGACTACGAGCAGTACTTC. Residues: CASSPGYAGDYEQYF.

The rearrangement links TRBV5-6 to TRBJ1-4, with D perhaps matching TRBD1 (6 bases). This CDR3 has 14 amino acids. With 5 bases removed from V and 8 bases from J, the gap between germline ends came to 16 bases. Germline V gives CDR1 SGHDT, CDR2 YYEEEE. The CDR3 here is CASSWKGVEEKLFF. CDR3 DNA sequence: TGTGCCAGCAGTTGGAAGGGGGTTGAAGAAAAACTGTTTTTT.